Listed here are 21 T cell receptor beta chains from one sample, sequenced in a study of OX40 agonist ivuxolimab in advanced cancers. Produced via immunoSEQ multiplex PCR; TCRdb's table is partial and in-frame only. The table lists roughly 100,000 clones, 84% of them singletons, with approximately 6.3% in the top ten. The material was CD4+ or CD8+ T cells sorted from blood, obtained in a trial of the OX40 agonist ivuxolimab. The receptors come from an adult with an advanced solid tumor such as melanoma, head and neck, liver or kidney cancer.

This clone was seen only a few times. The chain has TRBV7-9 and TRBJ2-1; D ambiguous. Trimming stripped 1 base from V and 7 bases from J, with 17 bases between. The CDR3 covers 16 residues. The germline CDR1 and CDR2 sequences are SEHNR and FQNEAQ (reference sequence). CDR3 residues: CASSLVTASRSNEQFF. The CDR3 DNA is TGTGCCAGCAGCTTAGTAACAGCAAGTCGGTCTAATGAGCAGTTCTTC. Full variable domain (rest looked up from reference TRBV7-9 and TRBJ2-1): DTGVSQNPRHKITKRGQNVTFRCDPISEHNRLYWYRQTLGQGPEFLTYFQNEAQLEKSRLLSDRFSAERPKGSFSTLEIQRTEQGDSAMYLCASSLVTASRSNEQFFGPGTRLTVL.

The V and J genes are TRBV10-3 and TRBJ2-1, with 12 nucleotides matching TRBD2. CDR1 is ENHRY, CDR2 SYGVKD, per germline. The CDR3 loop spans 16 amino acids. V shed 6 bases, J shed 5 bases, and the junction held 8 bases outside the gene matches. The CDR3 protein is CAISLAGGNINNEQFF. In DNA, the CDR3 is TGTGCCATCAGCCTAGCGGGAGGGAACATCAACAATGAGCAGTTCTTC.

The rearrangement links TRBV2 to TRBJ2-7; the D gene is possibly TRBD2 (6 bases). Germline V gene sequence: CDR1 SNHLY, CDR2 FYNNEI. The CDR3 totals 12 residues. Between the trimmed V and J ends, which lost 4 bases and 5 bases, there was a span of 9 bases. As DNA, the CDR3 is TGTGCCAGCAGTGGCCGGGGGAACGAGCAGTACTTC. It yields the protein CASSGRGNEQYF.

The chain carries TRBV27 and TRBJ2-7; D tentatively fits TRBD1 or TRBD2 (5 bases each). The CDR3 covers 13 residues. Between the trimmed V and J ends, which lost 4 bases and 1 base, there was a span of 8 bases. Germline V CDR1 and CDR2: MNHEY, SMNVEV (reference sequence). DNA for the CDR3: TGTGCCAGCAGTTGGGACCGGTCCTACGAGCAGTACTTC. It yields the protein CASSWDRSYEQYF.

The chain is built from TRBV30 and TRBJ1-1; D is ambiguous. V lost 2 bases and J lost 1, with 11 bases in between. This CDR3 region has 14 residues. Germline CDR1 and CDR2: GTSNPN and SVGIG (reference sequence). CDR3: CAWSPDGQNTEAFF. CDR3 DNA: TGTGCCTGGAGTCCGGACGGGCAGAACACTGAAGCTTTCTTT.

J is TRBJ2-3 and V is TRBV5-1; TRBD2 matches at 8 bases. The germline V gene has CDR1 SGHRS and CDR2 YFSETQ. The V and J ends lost 4 bases and 5 bases, in that order; junction bases with no gene match: 6. The CDR3 sequence is 14 residues long. This chain's CDR3 is CASSIAGGLDTQYF. The DNA of the CDR3 is TGCGCCAGCAGCATTGCGGGGGGACTAGATACGCAGTATTTT.

This clone was observed a single time. This rearrangement joins TRBV7-7 to TRBJ2-2, with D hard to call. This CDR3 is built from 15 residues. From germline, CDR1 is SSHAT and CDR2 FNYEAQ (reference sequence). Trimming shortened V by 4 bases and J by 0 bases, and 9 bases separated the two germline ends. The CDR3, as DNA: TGTGCCAGCAGCTCCCTGGATCCGAACACCGGGGAGCTGTTTTTT. Its protein product is CASSSLDPNTGELFF.

The chain couples TRBV11-2 to TRBJ1-1; D gene uncertain. Germline V CDR1 and CDR2: SGHAT, FQNNGV. CDR3 size: 14 residues. V lost 4 bases to trimming and J lost 2 bases, with 11 bases between them. The CDR3 sequence is CASSSQLGNTEAFF. The CDR3, as DNA: TGTGCCAGCAGCTCCCAACTTGGAAACACTGAAGCTTTCTTT.

This clone was found once. The chain carries TRBV15 and TRBJ1-5, with D possibly matching TRBD1 (5 bases). The CDR3 length is 18 residues. The V and J ends lost 0 bases and 2 bases respectively, with 17 bases between them. CDR1 is LNHNV and CDR2 is YYDKDF in the germline V gene (reference sequence). The CDR3 loop is CATSRDPIQGGRNQPQHF. The CDR3 nucleotides read TGTGCCACCAGCAGAGATCCCATCCAGGGTGGTCGCAATCAGCCCCAGCATTTT.

The chain carries TRBV7-3 and TRBJ2-1, with D maybe TRBD2 (6 bases). V lost 2 bases and J lost 0, with 14 bases in between. The CDR3 length is 17 residues. Germline V lookup: CDR1 SGHTA, CDR2 FQGTGA. The CDR3 DNA is TGTGCCAGCAGCTTATATCCTAGCGAGAGCTCCTACAATGAGCAGTTCTTC. This translates into CASSLYPSESSYNEQFF.

V is TRBV11-1 and J is TRBJ1-3, with no clear D. CDR3 length: 14 amino acids. CDR1 SGHAT and CDR2 FQDESV come from the germline V gene (reference sequence). V lost 7 bases and J 2 bases, leaving 12 bases between the germline ends. DNA of the CDR3: TGTGCCAGCATCATAAGGAGAACTGGAAACACCATATATTTT. As protein: CASIIRRTGNTIYF.

In this sample, this clone turned up once. This rearrangement joins TRBV19 to TRBJ1-1, with 11 bases matching TRBD1. CDR3 length: 15 residues. Germline CDR1 and CDR2: LNHDA and SQIVND (reference sequence). With V trimmed by 2 bases and J by 6 bases, 5 bases remained unmatched. Here the CDR3 DNA reads TGTGCCAGTAGTATAACGGGACAGGGGGGATCTGAAGCTTTCTTT. Protein: CASSITGQGGSEAFF. The full variable domain, in which reference TRBV19 and TRBJ1-1 provide the parts outside the CDR3, is DGGITQSPKYLFRKEGQNVTLSCEQNLNHDAMYWYRQDPGQGLRLIYYSQIVNDFQKGDIAEGYSVSREKKESFPLTVTSAQKNPTAFYLCASSITGQGGSEAFFGQGTRLTVV.

CDR3 in DNA: TGTGCCAGCAGCGTAGGAGAACGGATCTACGAGCAGTACTTC. Amino acid sequence: CASSVGERIYEQYF. This chain connects TRBV9 to TRBJ2-7; D uncertain. Germline CDR1 reads SGDLS; CDR2 reads YYNGEE. Deletions cut 0 bases from V and 3 bases from J, with 10 bases between. CDR3 length: 14 residues.

The chain carries TRBV18 and TRBJ2-1; D remains ambiguous. There are 16 residues in the CDR3. V shed 3 bases and J shed 0 bases, with 12 bases lying between them. In germline, CDR1 is KGHSH, CDR2 LQKENI. The DNA of the CDR3 is TGTGCCAGCTCACCGAATTTTGCGAGCTCCTACAATGAGCAGTTCTTC. Protein sequence: CASSPNFASSYNEQFF.

The chain is built from TRBV12-5 and TRBJ2-1, with 7 bases aligning to TRBD2. The germline gives CDR1 LGHNT, CDR2 FRNRAP. The CDR3 has 15 residues. V gave up 7 bases and J gave up 8 bases; unmatched junction bases: 14. The CDR3 loop reads CASAWGGRKVDEQFF. CDR3 in DNA: TGTGCTAGTGCCTGGGGCGGGAGAAAGGTCGATGAGCAGTTCTTC.

The rearrangement links TRBV6-1 to TRBJ1-5; D remains unclear. CDR3 length: 13 amino acids. The ends were cut back, 7 bases at V and 6 bases at J, with 13 bases in the middle. Germline V gene lookup returns CDR1 MNHNS and CDR2 SASEGT. The CDR3 DNA reads TGTGCCAGCAATCCGGGTATGAGTCAGCCCCAGCATTTT. This encodes CASNPGMSQPQHF.

This clone was detected only a few times. The chain is built from TRBV21-1 and TRBJ2-7; the DNA was not compared with TRBD2, the D call given in the table. TRBV21-1 is tagged as a pseudogene. The CDR3 is made up of 9 amino acids. The CDR3 DNA reads as TGTGCCAGTGAGCTCGTGCAGTACTTC. It encodes CASELVQYF.

This chain connects TRBV4-1 to TRBJ2-3, with D possibly being TRBD1 (5 bases). CDR1 MGHRA and CDR2 YSYEKL come from the germline V gene. CDR3 size: 18 residues. Between the trimmed V and J ends, which lost 0 bases and 0 bases, there was a span of 16 bases. CDR3 DNA sequence: TGCGCCAGCAGCCAAGATTCACAGGTGCACACGAGCACAGATACGCAGTATTTT. Protein sequence: CASSQDSQVHTSTDTQYF.

The chain employs TRBV10-3 and TRBJ1-2, with 7 bases that match TRBD1. CDR1 is ENHRY and CDR2 is SYGVKD in the germline V gene. The CDR3 sequence is 13 residues long. With V trimmed by 4 bases and J by 6 bases, 5 bases remained unmatched. The CDR3 nucleotides are TGTGCCATCAGTGGGGACAGCAACCATGGCTACACCTTC. Amino acids: CAISGDSNHGYTF.

The chain combines TRBV6-5 with TRBJ2-6; D is perhaps TRBD2 (5 bases). V was clipped by 5 bases and J by 4 bases, with 12 bases between them. The CDR3 consists of 15 residues. CDR1 is MNHEY and CDR2 is SVGAGI in the germline V gene. The CDR3 region is CASSQRGGGANVLTF. CDR3 sequence (DNA): TGTGCCAGCAGTCAACGTGGAGGAGGGGCCAACGTCCTGACTTTC.

The rearrangement links TRBV27 to TRBJ1-1, with 8 positions matching TRBD1. CDR1 and CDR2 from the germline V gene are MNHEY and SMNVEV (reference sequence). The CDR3 is 17 amino acids. V was clipped by 1 base and J by 2 bases; unmatched bases: 9. The CDR3: CASSLLSRGPINTEAFF. In DNA form, the CDR3 reads TGTGCCAGCAGTTTATTGAGCAGGGGGCCGATTAACACTGAAGCTTTCTTT.